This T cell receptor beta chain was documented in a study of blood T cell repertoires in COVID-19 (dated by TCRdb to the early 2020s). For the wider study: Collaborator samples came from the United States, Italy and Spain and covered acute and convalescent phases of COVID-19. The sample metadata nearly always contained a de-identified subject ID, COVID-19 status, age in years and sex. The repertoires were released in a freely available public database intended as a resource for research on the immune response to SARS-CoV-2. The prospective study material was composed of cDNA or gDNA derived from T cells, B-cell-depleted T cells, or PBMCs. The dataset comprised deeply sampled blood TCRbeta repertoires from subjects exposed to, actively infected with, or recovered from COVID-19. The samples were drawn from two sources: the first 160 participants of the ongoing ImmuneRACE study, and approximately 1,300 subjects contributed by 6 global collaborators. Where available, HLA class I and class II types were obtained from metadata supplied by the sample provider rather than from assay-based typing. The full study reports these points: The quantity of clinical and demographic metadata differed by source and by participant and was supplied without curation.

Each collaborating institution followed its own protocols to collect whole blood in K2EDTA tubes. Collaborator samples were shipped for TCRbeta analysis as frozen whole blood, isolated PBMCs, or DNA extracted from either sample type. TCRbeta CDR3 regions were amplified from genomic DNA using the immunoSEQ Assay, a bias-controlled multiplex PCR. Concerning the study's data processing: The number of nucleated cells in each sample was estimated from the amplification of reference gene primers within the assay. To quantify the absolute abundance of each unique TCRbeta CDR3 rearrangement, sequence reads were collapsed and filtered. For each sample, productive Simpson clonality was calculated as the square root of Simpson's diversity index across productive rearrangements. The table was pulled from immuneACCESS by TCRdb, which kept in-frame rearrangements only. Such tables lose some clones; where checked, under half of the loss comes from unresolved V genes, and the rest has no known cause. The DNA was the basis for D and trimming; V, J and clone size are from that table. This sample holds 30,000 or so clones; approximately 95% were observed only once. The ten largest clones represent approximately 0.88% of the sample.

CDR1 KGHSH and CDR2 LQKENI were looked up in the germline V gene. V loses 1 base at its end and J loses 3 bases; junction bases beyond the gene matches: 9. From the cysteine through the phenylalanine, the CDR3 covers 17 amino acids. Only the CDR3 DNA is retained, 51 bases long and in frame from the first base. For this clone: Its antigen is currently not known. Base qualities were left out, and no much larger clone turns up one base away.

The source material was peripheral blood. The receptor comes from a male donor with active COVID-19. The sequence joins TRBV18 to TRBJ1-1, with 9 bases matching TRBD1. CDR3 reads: CASSPLPGQGSHTEAFF. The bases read TGTGCCAGCTCACCACTACCGGGACAGGGCTCTCACACTGAAGCTTTCTTT.